The 8 T cell receptor beta chains listed next were all sequenced from one sample in a study of blood T cell repertoires in COVID-19. Libraries were prepared by immunoSEQ multiplex PCR; TCRdb keeps only in-frame clonotypes and omits some of them. The sample has fewer than 250,000 clones; 65% to 90% are singletons. Sample: peripheral blood. The source of these receptors is a woman aged 50 to 65 with acute or convalescent COVID-19.

The chain links TRBV19 to TRBJ1-6; 7 nucleotides match TRBD1. Per the germline V gene, CDR1 is LNHDA and CDR2 is SQIVND (reference sequence). The CDR3 covers 14 residues. Unmatched junction bases numbered 6, after V lost 5 bases and J lost 8 bases. The CDR3 is CASSVRGPDSPLHF. The CDR3 coding sequence is TGTGCCAGTAGTGTAAGGGGGCCGGATTCACCCCTCCACTTT.

This rearrangement joins TRBV18 to TRBJ2-7, with TRBD1 matching 9 bases. V lost 2 bases, J lost 1 base, and 3 bases stayed unmatched. Germline CDR1 and CDR2: KGHSH and LQKENI. CDR3 length: 15 amino acids. The CDR3 is CASSPGTGLSYEQYF. The DNA for the CDR3 is TGTGCCAGCTCACCAGGGACAGGGTTATCCTACGAGCAGTACTTC.

This clone was counted between two and nine times. The rearrangement uses TRBV7-9 and TRBJ1-6, with 7 bases aligning to TRBD1. This CDR3 has 13 residues. Germline-derived CDR1 and CDR2 are SEHNR and FQNEAQ (reference sequence). The V and J ends lost 2 bases and 11 bases, in that order; junction bases with no gene match: 3. The CDR3 reads CASSLTGEAPLHF. As DNA, the CDR3 is TGTGCCAGCAGCTTAACAGGGGAGGCACCCCTCCACTTT.

The chain is built from TRBV18 and TRBJ1-1, with 10 nucleotides matching TRBD1. CDR1 is KGHSH and CDR2 is LQKENI in the germline V gene. CDR3 length: 15 residues. V lost 2 bases, J lost 1 base, and 1 base stayed unmatched. The CDR3 DNA is TGTGCCAGCTCACCAGGGACAGGGGAGAACACTGAAGCTTTCTTT. Translation: CASSPGTGENTEAFF.

This chain uses TRBV18 with TRBJ2-7; no reliable D call. Germline lookup yields CDR1 KGHSH and CDR2 LQKENI. The CDR3 is 14 residues long. V was shortened by 2 bases and J by 4 bases, with 12 bases between the two germline ends. CDR3 sequence (DNA): TGTGCCAGCTCACCAAAGATTAGCTCTTACGAGCAGTACTTC. Its protein is CASSPKISSYEQYF.

The CDR3 here is CASSGTSGRALDTQYF. In nucleotides, the CDR3 is TGTGCCAGCAGCGGGACTAGCGGGAGGGCCTTAGATACGCAGTATTTT. This rearrangement joins TRBV2 to TRBJ2-3, with 16 nucleotides matching TRBD2. This CDR3 contains 16 residues. With V trimmed by 6 bases and J by 5 bases, 5 bases remained unmatched. CDR1 SNHLY and CDR2 FYNNEI come from the germline V gene.

J is TRBJ2-3 and V is TRBV5-1, with 13 bases aligning to TRBD2. The CDR3 has 14 residues. V dropped 4 bases and J dropped 6; count of bases not matched to a gene: 2. Germline CDR1 SGHRS, CDR2 YFSETQ. DNA for the CDR3: TGCGCCAGCAGCATGACTAGCGGGGGGGATACGCAGTATTTT. Residues: CASSMTSGGDTQYF. Using reference TRBV5-1 and TRBJ2-3 for the parts outside the CDR3, the full variable domain is KAGVTQTPRYLIKTRGQQVTLSCSPISGHRSVSWYQQTPGQGLQFLFEYFSETQRNKGNFPGRFSGRQFSNSRSEMNVSTLELGDSALYLCASSMTSGGDTQYFGPGTRLTVL.

In nucleotides, the CDR3 is TGTGCCAGCAGTTTAACGGCAGGCTATGGCTACACCTTC. It codes for CASSLTAGYGYTF. This chain links TRBV28 with TRBJ1-2; no clear D. Germline CDR1 reads MDHEN; CDR2 reads SYDVKM. The CDR3 has 13 residues. V was cut by 2 bases and J by 4 bases, with 8 bases left in between.